The sequence of this TCR beta chain was determined in a study of CD8 T cells in ankylosing spondylitis. This clonotype showed up many times. What it binds is unknown. V was pared by 3 bases and J by 4 bases, with 2 bases of the junction left unmatched. This CDR3 region has 14 residues. Regarding the study as a whole: A motif in TCR beta, a set of about eight highly homologous variants, appeared characteristic of ankylosing spondylitis blood. Matched ankylosing spondylitis synovial fluid reportedly contained a significantly enriched population of disease-linked clones. Clones that were linked to disease were CD8+ and were relatively rare in peripheral blood.

Via MiXCR, TCRdb re-called the 5' RACE reads, giving one row per CDR3 protein. The sample holds 250,000 to 400,000 distinct CDR3 sequences, around 10% seen once. Sample: blood, either unsorted or a sorted T cell fraction (not recorded which). This rearrangement joins TRBV12-3 or TRBV12-4 to TRBJ1-2; 10 bases are shared with TRBD1. The receptor was isolated from a female donor with ankylosing spondylitis or in good health (not recorded which). The CDR3 protein is CASSLTGGFYGYTF. As DNA, the CDR3 is TGTGCCAGCAGTTTGACAGGGGGCTTCTATGGCTACACCTTC.